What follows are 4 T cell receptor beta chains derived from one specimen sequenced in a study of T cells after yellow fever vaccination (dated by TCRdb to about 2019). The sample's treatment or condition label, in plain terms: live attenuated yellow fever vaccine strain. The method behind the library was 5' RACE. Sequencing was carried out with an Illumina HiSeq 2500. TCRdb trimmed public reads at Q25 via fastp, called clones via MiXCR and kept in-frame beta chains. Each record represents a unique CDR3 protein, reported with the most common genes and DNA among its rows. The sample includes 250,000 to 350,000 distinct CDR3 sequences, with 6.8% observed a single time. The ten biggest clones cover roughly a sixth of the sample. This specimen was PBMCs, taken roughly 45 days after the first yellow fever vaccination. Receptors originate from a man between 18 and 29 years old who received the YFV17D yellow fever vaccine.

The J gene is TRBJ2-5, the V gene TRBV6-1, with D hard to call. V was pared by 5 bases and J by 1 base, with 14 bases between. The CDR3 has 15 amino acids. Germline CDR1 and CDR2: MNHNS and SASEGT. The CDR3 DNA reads TGTGCCAGCAGTCCTTGGCGTGGGGTCCAAGAGACCCAGTACTTC. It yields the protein CASSPWRGVQETQYF.

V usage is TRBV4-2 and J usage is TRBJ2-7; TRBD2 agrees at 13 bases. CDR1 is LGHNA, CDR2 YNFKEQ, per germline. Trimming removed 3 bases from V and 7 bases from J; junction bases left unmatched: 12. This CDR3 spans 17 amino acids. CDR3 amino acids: CASSHRSGLAGAGEQYF. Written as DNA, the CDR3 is TGTGCCAGCAGCCACCGATCCGGACTAGCGGGGGCGGGGGAGCAGTACTTC.

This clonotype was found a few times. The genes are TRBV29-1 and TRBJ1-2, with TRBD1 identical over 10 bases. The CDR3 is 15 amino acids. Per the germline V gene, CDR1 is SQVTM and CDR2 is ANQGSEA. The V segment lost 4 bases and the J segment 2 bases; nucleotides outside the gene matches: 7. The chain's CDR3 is CSVVGTGDDNYGYTF. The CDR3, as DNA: TGCAGCGTTGTTGGGACAGGGGACGACAACTATGGCTACACCTTC.

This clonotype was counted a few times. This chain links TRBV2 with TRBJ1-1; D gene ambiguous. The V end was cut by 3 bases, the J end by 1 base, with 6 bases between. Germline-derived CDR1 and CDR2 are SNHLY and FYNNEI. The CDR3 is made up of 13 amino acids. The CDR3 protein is CASSDFGNTEAFF. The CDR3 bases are TGTGCCAGCAGTGACTTCGGGAACACTGAAGCTTTCTTT.